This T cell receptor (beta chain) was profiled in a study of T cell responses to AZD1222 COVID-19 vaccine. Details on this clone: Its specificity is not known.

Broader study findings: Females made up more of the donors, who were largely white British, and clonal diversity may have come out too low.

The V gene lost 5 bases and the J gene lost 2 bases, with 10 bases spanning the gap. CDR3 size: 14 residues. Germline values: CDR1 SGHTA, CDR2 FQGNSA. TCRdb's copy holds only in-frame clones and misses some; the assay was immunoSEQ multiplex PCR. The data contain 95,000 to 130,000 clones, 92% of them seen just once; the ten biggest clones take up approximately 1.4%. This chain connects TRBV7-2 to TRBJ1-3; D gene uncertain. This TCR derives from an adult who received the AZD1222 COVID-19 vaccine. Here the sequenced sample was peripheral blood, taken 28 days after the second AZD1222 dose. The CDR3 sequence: CASSLQFPGNTIYF. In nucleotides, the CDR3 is TGTGCCAGCAGCCTTCAGTTTCCTGGAAACACCATATATTTT.